The 30 T cell receptor beta chains reported below all come from one sample, sequenced in a study of PD-1 blockade in classical Hodgkin lymphoma. The method was immunoSEQ multiplex PCR; TCRdb's version includes in-frame clones alone and lacks a portion of them. In the table there are fewer than 90,000 clones, more than 85% of which are singletons. Time point described: newly diagnosed, previously untreated cHL patient sample. The material sequenced was peripheral blood mononuclear cells (PBMCs). The receptors stem from a human donor with classical Hodgkin lymphoma.

The J gene is TRBJ2-7, the V gene TRBV5-8; no definite D call. Germline lookup yields CDR1 SGHTS and CDR2 YDEGEE. Trimming left V 5 bases short and J 6 bases short, with 12 bases between. The CDR3 length is 12 residues. The CDR3 loop is CASSHAPGEQYF. The DNA of the CDR3 is TGTGCCAGCAGTCACGCGCCGGGCGAGCAGTACTTC.

The rearrangement uses TRBV10-3 and TRBJ2-5; 15 nucleotides match TRBD2. Germline V gene sequence: CDR1 ENHRY, CDR2 SYGVKD. There are 18 residues in the CDR3. With 4 bases clipped from V and 1 base from J, the junction kept 7 bases outside the gene matches. The CDR3 region is CAISGGLAGGQLQETQYF. CDR3 nucleotides: TGTGCCATCAGTGGTGGACTAGCGGGAGGGCAACTCCAAGAGACCCAGTACTTC.

V gene TRBV11-2 combines with J gene TRBJ1-1, with 7 nucleotides matching TRBD1. Trimming cost V 6 bases and J 10 bases; bases outside gene matches: 20. CDR3 length equals 16 residues. Germline V CDR1 and CDR2: SGHAT, FQNNGV. Written as DNA, the CDR3 is TGTGCCAGCAGTCTGTTCAGGACAGGAATGGCAAGCGGAGCTTTCTTT. It codes for CASSLFRTGMASGAFF.

The chain has TRBV10-3 and TRBJ2-2; 7 bases agree with TRBD1. CDR3 length: 14 residues. V lost 10 bases, J lost 3 bases, and 8 bases stayed unmatched. Germline V lookup: CDR1 ENHRY, CDR2 SYGVKD. CDR3 protein: CATEGQGDTGELFF. CDR3 DNA: TGTGCCACAGAGGGTCAGGGGGACACCGGGGAGCTGTTTTTT.

This chain connects TRBV27 to TRBJ2-1; 10 bases match TRBD1. J was trimmed by 3 bases and V by 4 bases; bases with no gene match: 15. Germline CDR1 and CDR2: MNHEY and SMNVEV (reference sequence). This CDR3 is 19 amino acids long. The CDR3, as DNA: TGTGCCAGCAGTTCAGGAAAGACCGGGACAGGGGTTCTCTACAATGAGCAGTTCTTC. This encodes CASSSGKTGTGVLYNEQFF.

In its sample, this clone was seen once. CDR3 DNA: TGTGCCAGCAGTTCCTCCGGGACAGAGACTAACTATGGCTACACCTTC. This codes for CASSSSGTETNYGYTF. The V call is TRBV28, the J call TRBJ1-2; the match to TRBD1 covers 7 bases. This CDR3 comprises 16 residues. Germline V gives CDR1 MDHEN, CDR2 SYDVKM. J gave up 0 bases and V 4 bases, and 8 bases lay outside the gene matches.

V gene TRBV9 combines with J gene TRBJ1-4, with D hard to call. Per germline, CDR1 SGDLS and CDR2 YYNGEE. The ends were cut back, 0 bases at V and 6 bases at J, with 6 bases in the middle. This CDR3 has 13 amino acids. The CDR3 region has the DNA TGTGCCAGCAGCGTAGGACCTTATGAAAAACTGTTTTTT. It is translated as CASSVGPYEKLFF.

This clone is categorized as medium-sized. This rearrangement joins TRBV6-1 to TRBJ1-3; a possible D gene is TRBD1 (5 bases). The V gene's germline CDR1 is MNHNS and CDR2 SASEGT. The V end lost 4 bases, the J end lost 0 bases, and 10 bases lay between the germline ends. This CDR3 contains 15 residues. CDR3 amino acids: CASSAGMGSGNTIYF. For the CDR3, the DNA is TGTGCCAGCAGTGCAGGGATGGGCTCTGGAAACACCATATATTTT.

CDR3 region: CASSVSRPGGYEQFF. Here the CDR3 DNA reads TGTGCCAGCAGCGTGTCCCGCCCCGGGGGCTATGAGCAGTTCTTC. The gene calls are TRBV5-6 and TRBJ2-1; tentatively, D is TRBD1 or TRBD2 (6 bases each). The CDR3 runs 15 residues. Between the trimmed V and J ends, which lost 4 bases and 8 bases, there was a span of 19 bases. The V gene's germline CDR1 is SGHDT and CDR2 YYEEEE.

The rearrangement uses TRBV29-1 and TRBJ2-2; 8 bases map to TRBD1. The trim removed 7 bases at V and 6 bases at J, leaving 7 bases unmatched. There are 13 residues in the CDR3. The V gene's germline CDR1 is SQVTM and CDR2 ANQGSEA. Written as DNA, the CDR3 is TGCAGCGCTTCAGGGGGCAGGGCCGGGGAGCTGTTTTTT. Protein sequence: CSASGGRAGELFF.

The chain couples TRBV19 to TRBJ2-2; 9 positions agree with TRBD1. Germline trimming cut 6 bases from V and 4 bases from J; bases unmatched to any gene: 12. CDR1 is LNHDA, CDR2 SQIVND, per germline (reference sequence). CDR3 length: 17 amino acids. CDR3 sequence reads: CASRTGTGFLGTGELFF. The CDR3 bases are TGTGCCAGTAGGACCGGGACAGGGTTTCTGGGCACCGGGGAGCTGTTTTTT.

The rearrangement joins TRBV18 to TRBJ1-3; no clear D. This CDR3 has 16 amino acids. Deletions cut 3 bases from V and 0 bases from J, with 12 bases between. In germline, CDR1 is KGHSH, CDR2 LQKENI. This CDR3 reads CASSPTLRDSGNTIYF. The DNA for the CDR3 is TGTGCCAGCTCACCCACTTTACGGGACTCTGGAAACACCATATATTTT.

Only one count was recorded for this clone. The chain links TRBV4-3 to TRBJ2-3; TRBD2 agrees at 12 bases. The CDR3 has 19 amino acids. Losses at the gene ends were 3 bases for V and 1 base for J; bases not matched to a gene: 11. The germline V gene encodes CDR1 LGHNA and CDR2 YSLEER. DNA for the CDR3: TGCGCCAGCAGCCATTCACTAGCGGGAGGTTTGTCTGGCACAGATACGCAGTATTTT. Protein sequence: CASSHSLAGGLSGTDTQYF.

This clone was detected only once. The J gene is TRBJ2-3, the V gene TRBV18, with D perhaps matching TRBD1 (6 bases). The CDR3 contains 18 residues. The ends were cut back, 5 bases at V and 0 bases at J, with 21 bases in the middle. Germline values: CDR1 KGHSH, CDR2 LQKENI. The CDR3 here is CASSLFSNQGQSTDTQYF. The CDR3 DNA reads TGTGCCAGCTCATTGTTTTCCAATCAGGGGCAGAGCACAGATACGCAGTATTTT.

This sequence joins TRBV7-9 and TRBJ2-7; TRBD2 might be the D (5 bases). CDR1 is SEHNR and CDR2 is FQNEAQ in the germline V gene (reference sequence). The CDR3 consists of 12 residues. The V gene lost 5 bases and the J gene lost 7 bases, with 12 bases spanning the gap. The CDR3 region is CASSPTLVEQYF. The DNA of the CDR3 is TGTGCCAGCAGCCCGACACTAGTGGAGCAGTACTTC.

The chain couples TRBV7-9 to TRBJ1-1; 9 bases line up with TRBD1. Germline values: CDR1 SEHNR, CDR2 FQNEAQ (reference sequence). After removal of 5 bases from V and 4 bases from J, the junction contained 11 bases not matched to a gene. The CDR3 sequence is 16 residues long. The CDR3 DNA reads TGTGCCAGCAGCCAGACCCCGGGACAGGGAGGCACTGAAGCTTTCTTT. Its protein product is CASSQTPGQGGTEAFF.

In the case of this clone: One junction end does not reproduce the germline sequence, and a read error may be involved. The sample has other DNA sequences that encode this CDR3 too. J is TRBJ1-3 and V is TRBV30; a weak D match, TRBD1 (6 bases). Germline values: CDR1 GTSNPN, CDR2 SVGIG (reference sequence). The CDR3 sequence is 13 residues long. The CDR3: CAWNRGQENTIYF. For the CDR3, the DNA is TGCGCCTGGAACCGGGGGCAAGAAAACACCATATATTTT.

This chain links TRBV6-1 with TRBJ1-3, with a weak D call TRBD1 (6 bases). Looked up from germline, CDR1 is MNHNS and CDR2 is SASEGT. This CDR3 contains 15 residues. V gave up 8 bases and J gave up 2 bases, with 16 bases separating them. The DNA for the CDR3 is TGTGCCAGCTCTGAATCTGGGGGGCCTGGAAACACCATATATTTT. This codes for CASSESGGPGNTIYF.

This clone has a single count. The chain recombines TRBV10-3 with TRBJ2-3; 7 bases are a match to TRBD2. Losses at the gene ends were 6 bases for V and 2 bases for J; bases not matched to a gene: 8. The germline gives CDR1 ENHRY, CDR2 SYGVKD. This CDR3 is 15 amino acids long. The DNA for the CDR3 is TGTGCCATCAGCCCCGCTAGCGGCCACACAGATACGCAGTATTTT. Its protein is CAISPASGHTDTQYF.

DNA for the CDR3: TGTGCCAGCCACTGGGTCGGCCCCGGGGAGCTGTTTTTT. This codes for CASHWVGPGELFF. This chain links TRBV5-8 with TRBJ2-2; D is unresolved. V was shortened by 7 bases and J by 6 bases, with 13 bases between the two germline ends. The CDR3 extends over 13 amino acids. CDR1 is SGHTS, CDR2 YDEGEE, per germline.

This chain's CDR3 is CASRAGAEAFF. In DNA, the CDR3 is TGTGCCAGCAGGGCAGGCGCTGAAGCTTTCTTT. The chain combines TRBV6-6 with TRBJ1-1; D gene ambiguous. CDR1 is MNHNY and CDR2 is SVGAGI in the germline V gene (reference sequence). Trimming pared 6 bases from V and 6 bases from J, leaving 8 bases between. This CDR3 contains 11 residues.

The chain has TRBV9 and TRBJ1-6; the match to TRBD1 covers 7 bases. J was trimmed by 10 bases and V by 3 bases; bases with no gene match: 13. This CDR3 has 16 residues. In germline, CDR1 is SGDLS, CDR2 YYNGEE. Here the CDR3 reads CASSATDRATDSPLHF. CDR3 coding DNA: TGTGCCAGCAGCGCTACTGACAGGGCCACAGACTCACCCCTCCACTTT.

The V gene is TRBV18, the J gene TRBJ1-2; 7 bases match TRBD1. The V gene end was trimmed by 3 bases and the J gene end by 3 bases; junction bases not matched to a gene: 7. The CDR3 is 15 residues long. Germline V gene lookup returns CDR1 KGHSH and CDR2 LQKENI. DNA of the CDR3: TGTGCCAGCTCACCCGGCGGCAGGGGGGACTATGGCTACACCTTC. Translation gives CASSPGGRGDYGYTF.

The CDR3 DNA sequence: TGTGCCAGCAGTCGAAGGACTAGCGGGAGCCCCGATACGCAGTATTTT. It specifies CASSRRTSGSPDTQYF. The genes are TRBV2 and TRBJ2-3; TRBD2 matches 13 bases. The CDR3 contains 16 residues. Germline V gene lookup returns CDR1 SNHLY and CDR2 FYNNEI. V was pared by 5 bases and J by 6 bases, with 8 bases of the junction left unmatched.

The chain carries TRBV9 and TRBJ2-3; 13 positions match TRBD2. In germline, CDR1 is SGDLS, CDR2 YYNGEE. CDR3 length equals 16 residues. V shed 0 bases and J 4 bases; nucleotides not matched to a gene: 2. This chain's CDR3 is CASSVGTSGGADTQYF. The DNA of the CDR3 is TGTGCCAGCAGCGTAGGGACTAGCGGGGGTGCAGATACGCAGTATTTT.

The chain has TRBV7-8 and TRBJ1-1; 9 bases match TRBD1. The germline V gene encodes CDR1 SGHVS and CDR2 FQNEAQ. The length of the CDR3 is 14 residues. Trimming cost V 5 bases and J 5 bases; bases outside gene matches: 6. The CDR3 nucleotides are TGTGCCAGCAGCCCAGGGACAGGGAGGACTGAAGCTTTCTTT. The encoded protein is CASSPGTGRTEAFF.

This chain joins TRBV4-1 and TRBJ2-1; 8 bases agree with TRBD1. Germline assignment: CDR1 MGHRA and CDR2 YSYEKL. The CDR3 is made up of 15 amino acids. Trimming took 5 bases from V and 0 from J; bases not matched to a gene: 3. The CDR3 region has the DNA TGCGCCAGCAGCGAGGGACAGGTCTCCTACAATGAGCAGTTCTTC. Translation gives CASSEGQVSYNEQFF.

The genes are TRBV10-3 and TRBJ1-5; D remains unclear. The germline V and J ends were trimmed by 8 bases and 0 bases, with 8 bases remaining between them. The germline gives CDR1 ENHRY, CDR2 SYGVKD. There are 13 residues in the CDR3. The CDR3 protein is CAIAQVSNQPQHF. CDR3 DNA: TGTGCCATCGCCCAGGTTAGCAATCAGCCCCAGCATTTT.

This CDR3 is CASSQEEGTNYGYTF. In DNA form, the CDR3 reads TGCGCCAGCAGCCAAGAAGAAGGGACTAACTATGGCTACACCTTC. The J gene is TRBJ1-2, the V gene TRBV4-1; D is uncertain. This CDR3 contains 15 residues. Trimming took off 0 bases at V and 0 bases at J, with 8 bases between the two ends. Germline V gene data show CDR1 as MGHRA and CDR2 as YSYEKL.

The chain has TRBV5-8 and TRBJ2-1; D is perhaps TRBD2 (6 bases). The length of the CDR3 is 12 residues. Trimming removed 4 bases from V and 9 bases from J, with 11 bases in between. CDR1 is SGHTS, CDR2 YDEGEE, per germline. The CDR3 DNA sequence: TGTGCCAGCAGCCCGGCGGGGAGTGAGCAGTTCTTC. It codes for CASSPAGSEQFF. Using reference TRBV5-8 and TRBJ2-1 for the parts outside the CDR3, the full variable domain is EAGVTQSPTHLIKTRGQQATLRCSPISGHTSVYWYQQALGLGLQFLLWYDEGEERNRGNFPPRFSGRQFPNYSSELNVNALELEDSALYLCASSPAGSEQFFGPGTRLTVL.